A single sample gave rise to the 19 T cell receptor beta chains below, sequenced in a study of graft-versus-host responses after intestinal transplantation. Using immunoSEQ multiplex PCR, the repertoire was profiled, and TCRdb retains in-frame clones only, with some absent. The data contain nearly 100,000 clones, around 90% of them singletons. The source was PBMCs, collected 450 to 460 days after intestinal transplant. The receptors stem from a human patient who received an intestinal transplant, so some T cells may come from the graft donor.

This chain joins TRBV5-4 and TRBJ2-3; the match to TRBD2 covers 7 bases. In germline, CDR1 is SGHNT, CDR2 YYREEE (reference sequence). CDR3 length equals 15 residues. The V gene end was trimmed by 4 bases and the J gene end by 0 bases; junction bases not matched to a gene: 5. Here the CDR3 reads CASSPASGSTDTQYF. The DNA of the CDR3 is TGTGCCAGCAGCCCAGCTAGCGGCAGCACAGATACGCAGTATTTT.

This clone turned up a few times. The rearrangement joins TRBV19 to TRBJ2-2; D not certain. Germline CDR1 and CDR2: LNHDA and SQIVND (reference sequence). The CDR3 runs 16 residues. With 3 bases removed from V and 0 bases from J, the gap between germline ends came to 11 bases. CDR3 nucleotide sequence: TGTGCCAGTAGTATCTCAGGACCGCCGAACACCGGGGAGCTGTTTTTT. Translating it yields CASSISGPPNTGELFF.

This clone was seen more than once but under ten times. The genes are TRBV6-4 and TRBJ2-5, with 10 bases matching TRBD2. The length of the CDR3 is 16 residues. J gave up 0 bases and V 1 base, and 2 bases lay outside the gene matches. The germline gives CDR1 MRHNA, CDR2 SNTAGT. The CDR3 nucleotides are TGTGCCAGCAGTGACTTGCTAGCGGGGGACCAAGAGACCCAGTACTTC. This translates into CASSDLLAGDQETQYF.

The V and J genes are TRBV7-3 and TRBJ2-1; possibly TRBD2 for D (6 bases). The CDR3 runs to 16 residues. CDR1 and CDR2 from the germline V gene are SGHTA and FQGTGA. Deletions cut 2 bases from V and 0 bases from J, with 11 bases between. CDR3 region: CASSLEQRASYNEQFF. DNA for the CDR3: TGTGCCAGCAGCTTAGAGCAGCGGGCCTCCTACAATGAGCAGTTCTTC.

The genes are TRBV2 and TRBJ1-3; D is possibly TRBD1 (5 bases). V was clipped by 6 bases and J by 8 bases, with 14 bases between them. CDR3 length: 13 amino acids. CDR1 and CDR2 (germline): SNHLY, FYNNEI. The CDR3 region has the DNA TGTGCCAGCAGCTCTGACGGAGGGGACACCATATATTTT. This translates into CASSSDGGDTIYF.

The chain is built from TRBV11-2 and TRBJ2-7; D is possibly TRBD2 (6 bases). V lost 5 bases to trimming and J lost 6 bases, with 20 bases between them. CDR1 and CDR2 from the germline V gene are SGHAT and FQNNGV. The CDR3 contains 15 residues. CDR3 nucleotide sequence: TGTGCCAGCAGCCCCCGACTAGACCCCTCCCTCGAGCAGTACTTC. Protein: CASSPRLDPSLEQYF.

This rearrangement joins TRBV5-1 to TRBJ2-3; 12 nucleotides line up with TRBD2. Per the germline V gene, CDR1 is SGHRS and CDR2 is YFSETQ. The junction had 11 bases not matched to a gene; V was cut back by 3 bases and J by 0 bases. The length of the CDR3 is 19 residues. This CDR3 reads CASSSEHGLAGSSTDTQYF. CDR3 in DNA: TGCGCCAGCAGCTCCGAACACGGACTAGCGGGGAGTAGCACAGATACGCAGTATTTT.

The sample holds a few counts of this clone. The V call is TRBV7-6, the J call TRBJ1-2; TRBD1 matches at 8 bases. Per germline, CDR1 SGHVS and CDR2 FNYEAQ. The V segment lost 1 base and the J segment 4 bases; nucleotides outside the gene matches: 5. The CDR3 covers 15 residues. The CDR3 nucleotides read TGTGCCAGCAGCTTAGGGACAGGGTCTACCTATGGCTACACCTTC. Residues: CASSLGTGSTYGYTF.

About this clone: At one end the junction does not follow the germline gene, possibly because of a read error. The chain joins TRBV6-1 to TRBJ2-2, with a weak D call TRBD1 (6 bases). There are 14 residues in the CDR3. Germline lookup yields CDR1 MNHNS and CDR2 SASEGT. CDR3 DNA: TGTGCCAGCAGTGTTGGGACAAACACCGAGGAGCTGTTTTTT. Its translation: CASSVGTNTEELFF.

The chain is built from TRBV19 and TRBJ2-1; D ambiguous. Trimming removed 7 bases at V and 3 bases at J, with 13 bases between. Germline CDR1 LNHDA, CDR2 SQIVND (reference sequence). This CDR3 contains 14 residues. The CDR3 loop is CASNLDADYNEQFF. The CDR3 DNA reads as TGTGCCAGTAACTTGGACGCGGACTACAATGAGCAGTTCTTC.

The chain has TRBV10-3 and TRBJ2-3; TRBD1 or TRBD2 may be the D gene (5 bases each). CDR1 is ENHRY, CDR2 SYGVKD, per germline. The CDR3 covers 15 residues. The V and J ends lost 4 bases and 8 bases respectively, with 19 bases between them. CDR3 DNA: TGTGCCATCAGTGGCCCAGGGACGCGAGAGGGTACGCAGTATTTT. Protein: CAISGPGTREGTQYF.

V gene TRBV5-1 combines with J gene TRBJ2-7; D unclear. V lost 5 bases, J lost 3 bases, and 6 bases lay in between. The CDR3 has 11 residues. In germline, CDR1 is SGHRS, CDR2 YFSETQ. This CDR3 is CASRENYEQYF. CDR3 nucleotides: TGCGCCAGCAGGGAAAACTACGAGCAGTACTTC.

The genes are TRBV18 and TRBJ2-3, with D perhaps given as TRBD1 or TRBD2 (5 bases each). From germline, CDR1 is KGHSH and CDR2 LQKENI. CDR3 length: 14 amino acids. Trimming stripped 2 bases from V and 6 bases from J, with 12 bases between. CDR3 in DNA: TGTGCCAGCTCACCAACGGGGCTGGCTGATACGCAGTATTTT. Translation: CASSPTGLADTQYF.

The rearrangement joins TRBV6-6 to TRBJ1-2; D remains ambiguous. The ends were cut back, 5 bases at V and 3 bases at J, with 19 bases in the middle. The germline gives CDR1 MNHNY, CDR2 SVGAGI (reference sequence). The CDR3 length is 16 residues. CDR3 bases: TGTGCCAGCAGTCGTAGATCCCGGGAAAACCACTATGGCTACACCTTC. Protein sequence: CASSRRSRENHYGYTF.

The chain couples TRBV10-1 to TRBJ2-3; D gene unclear. V was trimmed by 3 bases and J by 0 bases, leaving 7 bases between them. Germline CDR1 and CDR2: WNHNN and SYGVQD (reference sequence). The CDR3 totals 14 residues. This CDR3 is CASSDGVSTDTQYF. The CDR3 bases are TGCGCCAGCAGTGATGGGGTCAGCACAGATACGCAGTATTTT.

This clone was seen only once. Other DNA sequences from this sample encode an identical CDR3 as well. The chain couples TRBV7-9 to TRBJ2-1; unclear D gene. The CDR3 is 11 amino acids. Trimming removed 3 bases from V and 7 bases from J, with 4 bases in between. Germline loops: CDR1 SEHNR, CDR2 FQNEAQ (reference sequence). This CDR3 reads CASSFGNEQFF. The CDR3 nucleotides read TGTGCCAGCAGCTTCGGAAATGAGCAGTTCTTC.

For this clone: Different DNA sequences within this sample yield the same CDR3. The J gene is TRBJ2-5, the V gene TRBV5-1; possibly TRBD2 for D (6 bases). The germline V and J ends were trimmed by 0 bases and 5 bases, with 11 bases remaining between them. Germline lookup yields CDR1 SGHRS and CDR2 YFSETQ. This CDR3 comprises 14 residues. The CDR3 region is CASSLVPGEETQYF. The CDR3 DNA follows: TGCGCCAGCAGCTTGGTTCCGGGGGAGGAGACCCAGTACTTC.

The chain links TRBV6-1 to TRBJ1-3; D is possibly TRBD1 (6 bases). The germline V and J ends were trimmed by 1 base and 1 base, with 17 bases remaining between them. CDR3 length: 18 residues. Germline V gene lookup returns CDR1 MNHNS and CDR2 SASEGT. The CDR3: CASSEVLRGVGSGNTIYF. The CDR3 DNA sequence: TGTGCCAGCAGTGAAGTCCTCAGGGGTGTGGGATCTGGAAACACCATATATTTT.

The chain uses TRBV7-9 and TRBJ2-7, with a weak D call TRBD1 (6 bases). The germline gives CDR1 SEHNR, CDR2 FQNEAQ (reference sequence). CDR3 size: 14 residues. V lost 5 bases to trimming and J lost 2 bases, with 13 bases between them. DNA for the CDR3: TGTGCCAGCAGCCAATGGGGGCCCGCCTACGAGCAGTACTTC. This sequence encodes CASSQWGPAYEQYF.